This TCR beta chain appears in the sequencing data of a study of cytomegalovirus exposure and HLA in healthy donors. Generated by immunoSEQ multiplex PCR, the TCRdb table keeps only in-frame clones and is missing some. The sample shows around 300,000 clones, approximately 86% of them seen only once. Overall study results and limits: The dataset shows that most TCR sequences were rare, while some public TCRs occurred in many donors. According to a later analysis, TCR clusters from the first cohort tended to co-occur in the 100 to 150 validation repertoires. A list of 150 or so TCR beta chains associated with cytomegalovirus was given.

The donors were part of the validation cohort of over a hundred subjects. That cohort was separate from the first cohort, which comprised under 700 subjects. The germline V gene has CDR1 MNHNS and CDR2 SASEGT. The CDR3 is 14 amino acids. With V trimmed by 6 bases and J by 4 bases, 5 bases remained unmatched. On this clone: Its specificity is unknown.

The chain links TRBV6-1 to TRBJ1-2; TRBD1 matches 10 bases. The TCR originated in a young woman in good health and CMV-seronegative. The sequenced material came from PBMCs. Here the CDR3 DNA reads TGTGCCAGCAGACGACAGGGGGCGAGCTATGGCTACACCTTC. It codes for CASRRQGASYGYTF.